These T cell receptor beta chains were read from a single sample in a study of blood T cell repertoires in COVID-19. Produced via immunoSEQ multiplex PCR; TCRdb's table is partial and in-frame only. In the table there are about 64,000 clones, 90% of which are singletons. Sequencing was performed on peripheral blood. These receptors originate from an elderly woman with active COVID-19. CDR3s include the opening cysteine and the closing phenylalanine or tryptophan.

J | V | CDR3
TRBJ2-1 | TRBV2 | CASRDRDSSSYNEQFF
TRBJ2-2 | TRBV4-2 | CASSQEAGAGTGELFF
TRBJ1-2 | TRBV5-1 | CASSLEWGEDGYTF
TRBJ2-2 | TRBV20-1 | CSAGVAGGELFF
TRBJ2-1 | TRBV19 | CASSIDGLAGGSYNEQFF
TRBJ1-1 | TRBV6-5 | CATSRGLENTEAFF
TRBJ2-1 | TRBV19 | CASSRTSGGHSDEQFF
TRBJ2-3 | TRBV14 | CASSQDAGLRTDTQYF
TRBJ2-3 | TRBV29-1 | CSGASTDTQYF
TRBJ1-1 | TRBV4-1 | CASSQDPNLLGGAEAFF
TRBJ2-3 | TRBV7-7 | CASSLVFTDTQYF
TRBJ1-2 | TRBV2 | CASLRQGGYGYTF
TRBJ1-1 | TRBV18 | CASSLRGAMNTEAFF
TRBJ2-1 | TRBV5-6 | CASSLGELVWFF
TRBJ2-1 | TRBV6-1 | CASSDGDRVKNEQFF
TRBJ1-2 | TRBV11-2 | CASSLTEGSLYGYTF
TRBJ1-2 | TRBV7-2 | CASSLVPTGGRYGYTF
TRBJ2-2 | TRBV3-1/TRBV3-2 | CASSQGRRTIGELFF
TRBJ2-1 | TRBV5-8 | CASSFIAGTLNNEQFF
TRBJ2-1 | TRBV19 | CASSIGGGDEQFF
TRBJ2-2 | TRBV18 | CASSPPEDPGTGELFF
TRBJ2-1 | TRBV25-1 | CASSELGDNEQFF
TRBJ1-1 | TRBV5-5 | CASISGERAEAFF
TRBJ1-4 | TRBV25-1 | CASSANREPFEKLFF
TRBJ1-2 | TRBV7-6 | CASSDRGGLGYTF
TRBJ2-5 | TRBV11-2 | CASSLRLAETQYF
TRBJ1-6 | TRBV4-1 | CASSQINSPLHF